The 15 T cell receptor beta chains listed next were all sequenced from one sample in a study of cytomegalovirus exposure and HLA in healthy donors. The PCR used 60 Vbeta and 13 Jbeta primers. Profiling relied on immunoSEQ multiplex PCR, and the TCRdb table lists in-frame clones only, not all of them. The sample holds 85,000 to 130,000 clones, 9.5% to 13% seen once. The specimen sequenced was PBMCs. The receptors derive from a man in his forties or fifties in good health and CMV-seropositive.

There are a few counts of this clone. The rearrangement links TRBV7-3 to TRBJ1-5, with D unresolved. This CDR3 has 13 residues. The germline V gene has CDR1 SGHTA and CDR2 FQGTGA. V was clipped by 4 bases and J by 5 bases, with 9 bases between them. CDR3 protein: CASSSAVDQPQHF. CDR3 in DNA: TGTGCCAGCAGCTCAGCGGTCGATCAGCCCCAGCATTTT.

This clone showed up just a few times. The same CDR3 can be traced to other DNA sequences in this sample. The chain is built from TRBV7-9 and TRBJ2-5; 10 bases fit TRBD1. With V trimmed by 4 bases and J by 2 bases, 7 bases remained unmatched. Per germline, CDR1 SEHNR and CDR2 FQNEAQ (reference sequence). The CDR3 has 16 amino acids. The CDR3: CASSSSGTGAQETQYF. For the CDR3, the DNA is TGTGCCAGCAGCTCCTCCGGGACAGGGGCGCAAGAGACCCAGTACTTC.

In its sample, this clone was seen a few times. This sequence joins TRBV9 and TRBJ1-2; D uncertain. The CDR3 has 12 residues. Trimming took 3 bases from V and 8 from J, leaving 11 bases between them. Germline CDR1 reads SGDLS; CDR2 reads YYNGEE. Here the CDR3 reads CASSGRPGGYTF. The CDR3 region has the DNA TGTGCCAGCAGCGGGAGACCGGGAGGCTACACCTTC. The whole variable domain, remainder taken from reference TRBV9 and TRBJ1-2, is DSGVTQTPKHLITATGQRVTLRCSPRSGDLSVYWYQQSLDQGLQFLIQYYNGEERAKGNILERFSAQQFPDLHSELNLSSLELGDSALYFCASSGRPGGYTFGSGTRLTVV.

The chain couples TRBV6-5 to TRBJ1-4; D may be TRBD1 (5 bases). Trimming shortened V by 7 bases and J by 3 bases, and 12 bases separated the two germline ends. CDR3 length: 14 residues. CDR1 and CDR2 (germline): MNHEY, SVGAGI. CDR3 residues: CASTPQDPNEKLFF. The CDR3 DNA is TGTGCCAGCACCCCACAGGACCCTAATGAAAAACTGTTTTTT.

This clone was counted between two and nine times. This chain uses TRBV11-2 with TRBJ2-1; 14 positions agree with TRBD2. CDR1 SGHAT and CDR2 FQNNGV come from the germline V gene. V shed 5 bases, J shed 9 bases, and the junction held 9 bases outside the gene matches. The CDR3 sequence is 16 residues long. The DNA of the CDR3 is TGTGCCAGCAGCCCCGAACAGACTAGCGGGAGGGGTGAGCAGTTCTTC. This gives the protein CASSPEQTSGRGEQFF.

The table lists this clone with a few counts. The chain carries TRBV10-2 and TRBJ2-7; TRBD2 agrees at 8 bases. Germline V gene sequence: CDR1 WSHSY, CDR2 SAAADI. The ends lost 11 bases at V and 4 bases at J; junction bases unmatched: 16. The CDR3 is made up of 15 amino acids. CDR3 nucleotides: TGCGCCGTAGGGCTGGTGGCGGGAGGTGTATACGAGCAGTACTTC. Encoded protein: CAVGLVAGGVYEQYF.

CDR3 DNA: TGTGCCAGCGGTCCCGGGACAGGGTTAGATGACTATGGCTACACCTTC. Protein: CASGPGTGLDDYGYTF. The chain joins TRBV2 to TRBJ1-2, with 9 bases identical to TRBD1. The CDR3 has 16 residues. Germline values: CDR1 SNHLY, CDR2 FYNNEI. V dropped 8 bases and J dropped 3; count of bases not matched to a gene: 13.

There are a few counts of this clone. The CDR3 DNA reads as TGTGCCAGTAGTATAGATCTGGAGCGGATAAATGAGCAGTTCTTC. Its translation is CASSIDLERINEQFF. V is TRBV19 and J is TRBJ2-1, with D possibly matching TRBD2 (5 bases). Trimming shortened V by 0 bases and J by 7 bases, and 13 bases separated the two germline ends. CDR1 is LNHDA and CDR2 is SQIVND in the germline V gene (reference sequence). The CDR3 has 15 residues.

This clone was picked up a small number of times. At one end, the junction sequence differs from germline, possibly due to a read error. The rearrangement uses TRBV7-7 and TRBJ2-7; TRBD1 aligns across 8 bases. The CDR3 is made up of 14 amino acids. Germline values: CDR1 SSHAT, CDR2 FNYEAQ (reference sequence). The CDR3 loop reads CASSPGTGSYEQYF. CDR3 nucleotide sequence: TGTGCTAGCAGCCCCGGGACAGGCTCCTACGAGCAGTACTTC.

Only a few counts were recorded for this clone. This sequence joins TRBV6-5 and TRBJ1-1; no definite D call. With 2 bases removed from V and 0 bases from J, the gap between germline ends came to 4 bases. Germline CDR1 MNHEY, CDR2 SVGAGI. This CDR3 is 13 amino acids long. CDR3 sequence (DNA): TGTGCCAGCAGTTACCAGGTGAACACTGAAGCTTTCTTT. Translation gives CASSYQVNTEAFF.

The rearrangement joins TRBV6-1 to TRBJ2-3; 7 bases agree with TRBD1. The V gene's germline CDR1 is MNHNS and CDR2 SASEGT. The CDR3 is 14 amino acids. Trimming removed 10 bases from V and 2 bases from J; junction bases left unmatched: 9. CDR3 coding DNA: TGTGCCATAGACCCGACAGGGTACACAGATACGCAGTATTTT. Its protein product is CAIDPTGYTDTQYF.

The sample holds a few counts of this clone. The chain links TRBV27 to TRBJ2-1; 8 nucleotides agree with TRBD2. The CDR3 extends over 14 amino acids. Germline values: CDR1 MNHEY, CDR2 SMNVEV (reference sequence). V shed 6 bases and J 8 bases; nucleotides not matched to a gene: 9. As DNA, the CDR3 is TGTGCCAGCAGGCTAGCGGGTCCCCGGGATGAGCAGTTCTTC. Translation: CASRLAGPRDEQFF.

This clone has only a few counts. The chain employs TRBV29-1 and TRBJ1-4; tentative D call: TRBD1 (6 bases). The V end lost 6 bases, the J end lost 5 bases, and 10 bases lay between the germline ends. The CDR3 loop spans 12 amino acids. The germline V gene has CDR1 SQVTM and CDR2 ANQGSEA. CDR3 coding DNA: TGCAGCGTCAAGGACAGAAATGAAAAACTGTTTTTT. This gives the protein CSVKDRNEKLFF.

The gene calls are TRBV27 and TRBJ1-3; D ambiguous. CDR1 is MNHEY, CDR2 SMNVEV, per germline (reference sequence). CDR3 size: 14 residues. The V end lost 5 bases, the J end lost 2 bases, and 10 bases lay between the germline ends. The CDR3 region is CASSALGAGNTIYF. CDR3 DNA: TGTGCCAGCAGTGCGCTCGGAGCTGGAAACACCATATATTTT.

The rearrangement joins TRBV10-3 to TRBJ1-5; a possible D gene is TRBD1 (5 bases). The CDR3 contains 14 residues. Trimming stripped 10 bases from V and 0 bases from J, with 13 bases between. In germline, CDR1 is ENHRY, CDR2 SYGVKD. Here the CDR3 DNA reads TGTGCCACCTCCGGGGGGGATAGCAATCAGCCCCAGCATTTT. This gives the protein CATSGGDSNQPQHF.